This T cell receptor beta chain came from a study of regulatory T cells in long-lasting Graves disease. As for time point: newly diagnosed GD, antithyroid drugs for less than 3 months. RNA isolated from PBMCs was used to make the TCR library. From each patient, around 10 milliliters of peripheral blood was drawn and collected into an EDTA anticoagulant tube. The CDR3 length is 16 residues. CDR1 LNHNV and CDR2 YYDKDF come from the germline V gene (reference sequence). The J segment lost 6 bases and the V segment lost 2 bases, leaving 4 bases of the junction unmatched. Findings and caveats of the study: Few sampled subjects may have lowered accuracy.

Researchers made TCR beta libraries by using iRepertoire HTBI primers and running Arm-PCR on CDR3 regions. A single record per CDR3 protein comes from TCRdb applying MiXCR to the multiplex PCR reads. Of 350,000 to 500,000 distinct CDR3 sequences in the sample, about 16% were seen once. To note about this clonotype: Its antigen is still unknown.

These sequences were also reported in another study, on T cells in Graves' hyperthyroidism and ophthalmopathy. As reported in that work: Most thyroid clonotypes with frequency above 0.001 were detected in blood.

The chain is built from TRBV15 and TRBJ2-2; 12 bases are a match to TRBD2. This TCR came from a woman in her 30s with Graves disease. This specimen consisted of peripheral blood mononuclear cells (PBMCs), obtained at new diagnosis, from a patient treated with antithyroid drugs. CDR3: CATSRRGLAGAGELFF. Written as DNA, the CDR3 is TGTGCCACCAGCAGAAGGGGACTAGCGGGTGCCGGGGAGCTGTTTTTT.